This T cell receptor beta chain was captured in a study of T cells in Graves' hyperthyroidism and ophthalmopathy. Overall study findings and caveats: A model of 13 V-J features distinguished ophthalmopathy from stable hyperthyroidism. In validation, the model predicted ophthalmopathy. These predictions came a median about 6 months before onset.

Among the patients, aged 18 to 65, hyperthyroidism was newly diagnosed and had lasted under 2 months. This clonotype has a count of ten or more. Its antigen remains unidentified. Germline CDR1 reads SGHTA; CDR2 reads FQGNSA. The CDR3 consists of 14 residues. Trimming cost V 2 bases and J 7 bases, with 12 bases left between them. The source material, RNA transcripts, was used to amplify TCR beta CDR3 regions. The TCR CDR3 was amplified in a first-round RT-PCR using the HTBI primer set. TCRdb ran MiXCR on the multiplex PCR reads and lists one entry per CDR3 protein. The data show approximately 430,000 distinct CDR3 sequences, more than 15% seen once.

The receptor's source is a woman younger than 30 with Graves' hyperthyroidism. Sequences were obtained from blood. This chain uses TRBV7-2 with TRBJ2-1; unclear D gene. The CDR3 loop reads CASSLYPGVNEQFF. As DNA, the CDR3 is TGTGCCAGCAGCTTATACCCTGGAGTTAATGAGCAGTTCTTC.